The 9 T cell receptor beta chains in this list originate from one sample, sequenced in a study of blood T cell repertoires in COVID-19. Sequencing used immunoSEQ multiplex PCR; TCRdb keeps in-frame clones, though not all of them. The data contain some 130,000 clones, 70% to 90% of them singletons. The material sequenced was peripheral blood. These TCRs come from a man aged 50-59 years with acute or convalescent COVID-19.

The chain uses TRBV15 and TRBJ1-3; 9 bases align to TRBD1. This CDR3 comprises 16 residues. Germline V gene lookup returns CDR1 LNHNV and CDR2 YYDKDF (reference sequence). V was clipped by 1 base and J by 4 bases; unmatched bases: 5. CDR3 bases: TGTGCCACCAGCAGAGTTGGGACAGGGTTAGGAAACACCATATATTTT. As protein: CATSRVGTGLGNTIYF.

The chain couples TRBV18 to TRBJ2-1; D perhaps matches TRBD2 (6 bases). From germline, CDR1 is KGHSH and CDR2 LQKENI. Trimming cost V 2 bases and J 4 bases, with 15 bases left between them. The CDR3 sequence is 16 residues long. The CDR3 DNA reads TGTGCCAGCTCACCAAGGGGCGGGGCACCTTACAATGAGCAGTTCTTC. Protein sequence: CASSPRGGAPYNEQFF.

The chain couples TRBV6-6 to TRBJ2-3; D is unclear. This CDR3 spans 11 amino acids. V dropped 4 bases and J dropped 5 bases, with 4 bases sitting between them. Germline V gene lookup returns CDR1 MNHNY and CDR2 SVGAGI (reference sequence). CDR3 protein: CASSFQDTQYF. In nucleotides, the CDR3 is TGTGCCAGCAGTTTCCAAGATACGCAGTATTTT.

The gene calls are TRBV19 and TRBJ1-1; the match to TRBD1 covers 10 bases. V lost 2 bases to trimming and J lost 4 bases; unmatched junction nucleotides: 7. Germline CDR1 is LNHDA and CDR2 is SQIVND (reference sequence). The CDR3 length is 16 residues. The CDR3 region has the DNA TGTGCCAGTAGTATACGCTCCGGGACAGGGGTCACTGAAGCTTTCTTT. Protein sequence: CASSIRSGTGVTEAFF.

The chain has TRBV19 and TRBJ1-6; D unresolved. CDR3 length: 14 residues. The germline V gene has CDR1 LNHDA and CDR2 SQIVND (reference sequence). Trimming shortened V by 3 bases and J by 6 bases, and 9 bases separated the two germline ends. The DNA for the CDR3 is TGTGCCAGTAGTATGAGAGATTCTAATTCACCCCTCCACTTT. Protein: CASSMRDSNSPLHF.

V usage is TRBV28 and J usage is TRBJ2-2; a weak D match, TRBD1 (7 bases). V was cut by 3 bases and J by 5 bases, with 19 bases left in between. Looked up from germline, CDR1 is MDHEN and CDR2 is SYDVKM. CDR3 length: 17 residues. The CDR3, as DNA: TGTGCCAGCAGTTTTTGGAGGGGGCTCACTTTTACCGGGGAGCTGTTTTTT. Translation gives CASSFWRGLTFTGELFF.

The V and J genes are TRBV5-1 and TRBJ2-1, with 7 bases lining up with TRBD1. From germline, CDR1 is SGHRS and CDR2 YFSETQ. This CDR3 contains 15 residues. The V gene end was trimmed by 0 bases and the J gene end by 4 bases; junction bases not matched to a gene: 4. The CDR3 nucleotides are TGCGCCAGCAGCTTGGCTTCGGGACAGTACAATGAGCAGTTCTTC. Its protein is CASSLASGQYNEQFF.

CDR3: CASSSFAGAEAFF. The CDR3 DNA reads as TGTGCCAGCAGCTCCTTCGCGGGGGCTGAAGCTTTCTTT. The chain is built from TRBV11-3 and TRBJ1-1; D is perhaps TRBD1 (5 bases). The CDR3 is 13 amino acids. Trimming left V 4 bases short and J 6 bases short, with 12 bases between. Germline V lookup: CDR1 SGHNT, CDR2 YENEEA.

The J gene is TRBJ2-7, the V gene TRBV12-3 or TRBV12-4; a possible D gene is TRBD1 (5 bases). The V gene lost 6 bases and the J gene lost 1 base, with 10 bases spanning the gap. The CDR3 sequence is 13 residues long. In nucleotides, the CDR3 is TGTGCCAGCAGCCCAAGGGGTTCCTACGAGCAGTACTTC. Translated, it gives CASSPRGSYEQYF.